This TCR beta chain was documented in a study of T cell repertoires in cytomegalovirus infection. J lost 5 bases, V lost 6 bases, and 4 bases had no gene match. The length of the CDR3 is 14 residues. CDR1 MDHEN and CDR2 SYDVKM come from the germline V gene. General study results and limits: Carriage of CMV together with the relevant HLA was identifiable through cumulative public TCR beta family frequency. It was HLA-C-restricted CMV-specific TCR beta clonotypes that dominated the response ex vivo.

Worth noting for this clonotype: Its antigen is unidentified.

Via MiXCR, TCRdb re-called the reads, giving one row per CDR3 protein. Among just under 500,000 distinct CDR3 sequences listed, 30% to 35% were seen once. This TCR came from a human donor in good health (CMV status not recorded). Some clones in this sample may be carry-over from other donors' samples. The chain couples TRBV28 to TRBJ2-5, with 12 bases fitting TRBD1. The sample in question was cultured PBMCs, obtained from culture after CMV antigen stimulation. CDR3 coding DNA: TGTGCCAGCAGGGGGACAGGGGGCGTTGAGACCCAGTACTTC. It specifies CASRGTGGVETQYF.